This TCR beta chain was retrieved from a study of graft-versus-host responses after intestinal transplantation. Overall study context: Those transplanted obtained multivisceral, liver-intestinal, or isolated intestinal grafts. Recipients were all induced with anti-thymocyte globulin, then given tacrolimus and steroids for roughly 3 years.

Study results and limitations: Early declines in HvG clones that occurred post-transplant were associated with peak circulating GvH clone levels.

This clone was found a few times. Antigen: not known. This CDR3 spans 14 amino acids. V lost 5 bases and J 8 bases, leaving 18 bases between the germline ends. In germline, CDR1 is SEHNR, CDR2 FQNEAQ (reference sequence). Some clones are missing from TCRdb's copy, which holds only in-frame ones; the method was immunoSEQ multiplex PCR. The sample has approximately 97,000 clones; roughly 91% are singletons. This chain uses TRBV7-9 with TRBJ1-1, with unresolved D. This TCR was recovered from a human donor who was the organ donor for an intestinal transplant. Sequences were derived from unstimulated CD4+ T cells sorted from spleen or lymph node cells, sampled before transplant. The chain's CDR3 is CASSLPLVNGEAFF. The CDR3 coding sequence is TGTGCCAGCAGCCTCCCTCTCGTCAACGGGGAAGCTTTCTTT.